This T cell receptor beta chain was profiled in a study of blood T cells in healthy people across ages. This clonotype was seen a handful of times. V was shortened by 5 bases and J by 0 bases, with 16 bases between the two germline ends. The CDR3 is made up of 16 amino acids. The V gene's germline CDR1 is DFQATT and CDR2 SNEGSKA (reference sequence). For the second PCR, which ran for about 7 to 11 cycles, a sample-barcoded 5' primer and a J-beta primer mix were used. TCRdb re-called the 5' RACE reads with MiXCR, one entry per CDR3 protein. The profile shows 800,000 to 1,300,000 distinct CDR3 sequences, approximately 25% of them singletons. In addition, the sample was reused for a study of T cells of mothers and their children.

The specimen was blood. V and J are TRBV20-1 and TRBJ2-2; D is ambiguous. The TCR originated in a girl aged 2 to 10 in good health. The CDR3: CSAPTDAATNTGELFF. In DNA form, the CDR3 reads TGCAGTGCTCCAACGGACGCAGCTACGAACACCGGGGAGCTGTTTTTT.